This entry describes one T cell receptor beta chain. No antigen is known for it. This sample was included in a study of blood T cells in healthy people across ages. Combining a sample-barcoded 5' primer with a J-beta primer mix, a second PCR ran for about 6 to 12 cycles. Template switching added a 12-random-nucleotide identifier to every cDNA molecule. TCRdb used MiXCR to reprocess the 5' RACE reads, holding one entry per CDR3 protein. Of about 1,400,000 distinct CDR3 sequences listed, around 55% are singletons. Deletions cut 6 bases from V and 3 bases from J, with 12 bases between. The CDR3 contains 14 residues. Germline V gene sequence: CDR1 SNHLY, CDR2 FYNNEI. Broader study findings: Age brought a roughly linear fall in TCR beta diversity measured per million T cells. More naive CD4+ cells and higher diversity were found in long-lived than in aged donors.

This clonotype was sampled from a man between 18 and 29 years old in good health. The sequencing sample was made of blood. The chain combines TRBV2 with TRBJ1-5; TRBD1 is a possible D gene (5 bases). CDR3 nucleotide sequence: TGTGCCAGCAGGGCCGGACAAACCAATCAGCCCCAGCATTTT. Its protein product is CASRAGQTNQPQHF.